This note documents a single T cell receptor beta chain sequence. The length of the CDR3 is 14 residues. The germline V gene encodes CDR1 MNHEY and CDR2 SVGAGI. After removal of 6 bases from V and 6 bases from J, the junction contained 9 bases not matched to a gene. Authors' processing steps: Reference gene primer amplification in the assay estimated nucleated cell counts. This table comes from immunoSEQ multiplex PCR, and its TCRdb copy is limited to in-frame clones, with some not included. That table gives V, J and clone size, and the DNA gave D and trimming. The sample holds 150,000 to 200,000 clones, 80% to 90% seen once. The data were taken from a study of blood T cell repertoires in COVID-19. In the study overall: The United States, Italy and Spain provided the acute and convalescent COVID-19 samples. From T cells, B-cell-depleted T cells, or PBMCs came the material, which was cDNA or gDNA.

Sequences were obtained from peripheral blood. This receptor was taken from a man aged 18 to 29 who had recovered from COVID-19. The chain combines TRBV6-5 with TRBJ1-1, with 8 bases matching TRBD1. CDR3 loop: CASRSGQGRSEAFF. The CDR3 coding sequence is TGTGCCAGCAGAAGTGGACAGGGTAGGTCTGAAGCTTTCTTT.